The 29 T cell receptor beta chains presented below share a single source sample, sequenced in a study of immune cell composition in non-small cell lung cancer. Normal lung was sampled as far from the tumour as possible, at least 3 cm. The table came from immunoSEQ multiplex PCR; TCRdb's copy has only in-frame clones and leaves some out. The sample has over 15,000 clones, 77% seen once. The sample was also linked to a second study, of CD4 T cells in lung cancer.

Sequenced input: non-adjacent lung tissue. The receptor source for this set is a human donor with non-small cell lung cancer.

J is TRBJ1-2 and V is TRBV27; 8 nucleotides match TRBD1. Germline loops: CDR1 MNHEY, CDR2 SMNVEV (reference sequence). J lost 3 bases, V lost 6 bases, and 3 bases had no gene match. CDR3 length equals 13 residues. The CDR3 here is CASRRTGYYGYTF. DNA of the CDR3: TGTGCCAGCAGAAGGACAGGGTACTATGGCTACACCTTC.

The chain uses TRBV21-1 and TRBJ2-7; TRBD2 was called by the table and not checked on the DNA. TRBV21-1 is deemed a pseudogene. This CDR3 has 13 residues. CDR3: CASIPPGAYEQYF. Written as DNA, the CDR3 is TGTGCCAGCATACCACCGGGGGCCTACGAGCAGTACTTC.

The J gene is TRBJ2-2, the V gene TRBV4-2, with D perhaps TRBD1 (5 bases). Germline loops: CDR1 LGHNA, CDR2 YNFKEQ. The CDR3 is made up of 17 amino acids. Trimming stripped 5 bases from V and 4 bases from J, with 20 bases between. The CDR3 sequence: CASSLARSRVGTGELFF. As DNA, the CDR3 is TGTGCCAGCAGCTTGGCGAGGAGCAGGGTCGGCACCGGGGAGCTGTTTTTT.

This clone was detected once. The rearrangement joins TRBV10-2 to TRBJ1-1; D unresolved. Germline CDR1 and CDR2: WSHSY and SAAADI. V was shortened by 4 bases and J by 0 bases, with 6 bases between the two germline ends. This CDR3 spans 13 amino acids. The chain's CDR3 is CASSGHLNTEAFF. In nucleotides, the CDR3 is TGCGCCAGCAGTGGACATCTGAACACTGAAGCTTTCTTT.

This clone has a single count. V and J are TRBV5-4 and TRBJ2-3; TRBD2 agrees at 8 bases. V was clipped by 7 bases and J by 3 bases; unmatched bases: 13. Germline V lookup: CDR1 SGHNT, CDR2 YYREEE (reference sequence). This CDR3 has 16 amino acids. CDR3 region: CASGLRLAKKTDTQYF. DNA of the CDR3: TGTGCCAGCGGACTAAGACTAGCGAAAAAGACAGATACGCAGTATTTT.

The CDR3 reads CASSQDMAGPRALHF. DNA of the CDR3: TGTGCCAGCAGCCAAGATATGGCAGGGCCTAGGGCCCTCCACTTT. The rearrangement joins TRBV14 to TRBJ1-6; weak D call: TRBD1 (5 bases). Looked up from germline, CDR1 is SGHDN and CDR2 is FVKESK. V shed 0 bases and J shed 14 bases, with 17 bases lying between them. This CDR3 is built from 15 residues.

This clone has only a few counts. The chain links TRBV27 to TRBJ2-7; 9 bases agree with TRBD1. Germline trimming cut 5 bases from V and 3 bases from J; bases unmatched to any gene: 5. The V gene's germline CDR1 is MNHEY and CDR2 SMNVEV (reference sequence). This CDR3 spans 14 amino acids. Written as DNA, the CDR3 is TGTGCCAGCAGTATCGGACAGGGGAGCTACGAGCAGTACTTC. Amino acid sequence: CASSIGQGSYEQYF.

V and J are TRBV14 and TRBJ1-2, with a tentative D call TRBD1 (6 bases). CDR3 length: 13 residues. Trimming removed 4 bases from V and 6 bases from J, with 12 bases in between. Germline values: CDR1 SGHDN, CDR2 FVKESK. CDR3 DNA sequence: TGTGCCAGCAGCCGGGCAGGGGTTCATGGCTACACCTTC. Its protein product is CASSRAGVHGYTF.

V and J are TRBV11-3 and TRBJ1-3; no reliable D call. Trimming pared 5 bases from V and 6 bases from J, leaving 14 bases between. There are 14 residues in the CDR3. Germline loops: CDR1 SGHNT, CDR2 YENEEA. CDR3 DNA sequence: TGTGCCAGCAGCAGTCGGCAGCTTGAAAACACCATATATTTT. Amino acid sequence: CASSSRQLENTIYF.

The chain combines TRBV2 with TRBJ1-5, with 8 nucleotides matching TRBD1. The CDR3 loop spans 16 amino acids. J gave up 7 bases and V 4 bases, and 12 bases lay outside the gene matches. Germline V CDR1 and CDR2: SNHLY, FYNNEI. CDR3 sequence reads: CASSGTGYARGQPQHF. CDR3 DNA: TGTGCCAGCAGTGGGACAGGGTACGCGCGGGGACAGCCCCAGCATTTT.

The chain combines TRBV5-8 with TRBJ2-7; D is undetermined. The CDR3 runs 14 residues. CDR1 SGHTS and CDR2 YDEGEE come from the germline V gene. V was shortened by 2 bases and J by 1 base, with 10 bases between the two germline ends. In DNA form, the CDR3 reads TGTGCCAGCAGCTTATCCCACGGATCCTACGAGCAGTACTTC. Translating gives CASSLSHGSYEQYF.

The genes are TRBV6-5 and TRBJ1-1; TRBD1 aligns across 7 bases. Germline V CDR1 and CDR2: MNHEY, SVGAGI. J lost 6 bases, V lost 0 bases, and 7 bases had no gene match. This CDR3 has 15 amino acids. This chain's CDR3 is CASSYSSRGISEAFF. CDR3 nucleotides: TGTGCCAGCAGTTACTCGAGCAGGGGGATCTCTGAAGCTTTCTTT.

The chain has TRBV5-1 and TRBJ1-1; TRBD1 might be the D (6 bases). Germline loops: CDR1 SGHRS, CDR2 YFSETQ. CDR3 length: 14 residues. The V end was cut by 4 bases, the J end by 0 bases, with 10 bases between. This CDR3 is CASSGTQLNTEAFF. The CDR3 DNA reads as TGCGCCAGCAGCGGGACACAGTTGAACACTGAAGCTTTCTTT.

This clone was detected only once. The chain employs TRBV5-5 and TRBJ1-1; 10 bases agree with TRBD1. In germline, CDR1 is SGHKS, CDR2 YYEKEE (reference sequence). The CDR3 is made up of 15 amino acids. V lost 3 bases, J lost 2 bases, and 4 bases stayed unmatched. CDR3: CASSWGQGPNTEAFF. CDR3 DNA sequence: TGTGCCAGCAGCTGGGGACAGGGGCCAAACACTGAAGCTTTCTTT.

The genes are TRBV5-8 and TRBJ2-7; D is possibly TRBD2 (6 bases). Germline lookup yields CDR1 SGHTS and CDR2 YDEGEE. V shed 2 bases and J shed 1 base, with 10 bases lying between them. The CDR3 is made up of 14 amino acids. This chain's CDR3 is CASSFGGGSYEQYF. The CDR3 bases are TGTGCCAGCAGCTTTGGTGGAGGGTCCTACGAGCAGTACTTC.

The rearrangement uses TRBV5-1 and TRBJ2-3, with TRBD2 matching over 13 bases. CDR3 length equals 15 residues. Germline CDR1 is SGHRS and CDR2 is YFSETQ. V shed 3 bases and J 6 bases; nucleotides not matched to a gene: 4. CDR3 protein: CASSSGTSGVDTQYF. DNA for the CDR3: TGCGCCAGCAGCTCCGGGACTAGCGGGGTGGATACGCAGTATTTT.

This rearrangement joins TRBV28 to TRBJ1-3, with D perhaps matching TRBD1 (6 bases). With 10 bases removed from V and 0 bases from J, the gap between germline ends came to 19 bases. Germline V CDR1 and CDR2: MDHEN, SYDVKM. The CDR3 runs to 16 residues. The CDR3 DNA reads as TGTGCCATCCCTATTGCTGACAGGTACTCTGGAAACACCATATATTTT. Translation gives CAIPIADRYSGNTIYF.

This chain connects TRBV7-9 to TRBJ1-1; 7 nucleotides match TRBD1. Per the germline V gene, CDR1 is SEHNR and CDR2 is FQNEAQ (reference sequence). With 2 bases clipped from V and 0 bases from J, the junction kept 3 bases outside the gene matches. The CDR3 is 15 residues long. As DNA, the CDR3 is TGTGCCAGCAGCTTACGGGACAGATTGAACACTGAAGCTTTCTTT. Protein: CASSLRDRLNTEAFF.

A word on this clone: This probably arose from a read error, given a far larger clone one base away. This chain links TRBV11-3 with TRBJ1-5; 7 bases match TRBD1. CDR3 length equals 14 residues. V lost 5 bases to trimming and J lost 3 bases; unmatched junction nucleotides: 4. Germline CDR1 reads SGHNT; CDR2 reads YENEEA. The CDR3 sequence is CASSRQGDNQPQHF. CDR3 sequence (DNA): TGTGCCAGCAGCCGACAGGGCGACAATCAGCCCCAGCATTTT.

The V and J genes are TRBV9 and TRBJ1-2, with 11 bases lining up with TRBD1. The germline CDR1 and CDR2 sequences are SGDLS and YYNGEE. V dropped 4 bases and J dropped 4; count of bases not matched to a gene: 9. This CDR3 has 16 amino acids. The CDR3 DNA reads TGTGCCAGCAGCCAGGACAGGGGGCATATAGGCTATGGCTACACCTTC. It encodes CASSQDRGHIGYGYTF.

This rearrangement joins TRBV5-1 to TRBJ2-1; unclear D gene. V was shortened by 4 bases and J by 5 bases, with 13 bases between the two germline ends. From germline, CDR1 is SGHRS and CDR2 YFSETQ. There are 14 residues in the CDR3. The CDR3 bases are TGCGCCAGCAGCCCGGCAGTAGAGAACAATGAGCAGTTCTTC. It is translated as CASSPAVENNEQFF.

Points on this clone: The junction differs from germline at one of its ends, possibly a read error. The gene calls are TRBV4-2 and TRBJ1-2, with D unclear. Germline CDR1 reads LGHNA; CDR2 reads YNFKEQ. The CDR3 extends over 12 amino acids. CDR3 nucleotides: TGTGCCAGCAGCAAAGACACCTATGGCTACACCTTC. Its translation is CASSKDTYGYTF.

This clone was detected only once. The chain carries TRBV5-4 and TRBJ2-7; unclear D gene. CDR3 length equals 13 residues. The V end was cut by 0 bases, the J end by 8 bases, with 12 bases between. CDR1 and CDR2 from the germline V gene are SGHNT and YYREEE (reference sequence). The CDR3 reads CASSLEVRSKQYF. The CDR3 DNA sequence: TGTGCCAGCAGCTTGGAGGTTAGGTCAAAGCAGTACTTC.

This clone has a handful of counts. The chain uses TRBV7-2 and TRBJ1-1, with D unclear. Germline loops: CDR1 SGHTA, CDR2 FQGNSA. The CDR3 length is 13 residues. The V end was cut by 3 bases, the J end by 5 bases, with 10 bases between. The chain's CDR3 is CASSFLPGTEAFF. DNA for the CDR3: TGTGCCAGCAGCTTCCTACCAGGTACTGAAGCTTTCTTT.

This chain connects TRBV6-4 to TRBJ1-6; D uncertain. This CDR3 is built from 14 residues. Trimming took off 0 bases at V and 4 bases at J, with 4 bases between the two ends. The germline CDR1 and CDR2 sequences are MRHNA and SNTAGT. The CDR3 nucleotides read TGTGCCAGCAGTGACTCGGGGTATAATTCACCCCTCCACTTT. This sequence encodes CASSDSGYNSPLHF.

By proportion, this clone is medium-sized. For the CDR3, the DNA is TGCGCCAGCAGCCAAGTGGACAGGGGATCCTACGAGCAGTACTTC. Translated, it gives CASSQVDRGSYEQYF. The chain carries TRBV4-1 and TRBJ2-7; TRBD1 aligns across 9 bases. Looked up from germline, CDR1 is MGHRA and CDR2 is YSYEKL. V was pared by 1 base and J by 1 base, with 2 bases of the junction left unmatched. The CDR3 loop spans 15 amino acids.

This clone has only one observation. This chain connects TRBV2 to TRBJ1-2, with D uncertain. The CDR3 is made up of 15 amino acids. Germline CDR1 SNHLY, CDR2 FYNNEI. V lost 7 bases, J lost 4 bases, and 19 bases lay in between. CDR3 nucleotide sequence: TGTGCCAGCATGCCAAAGGAGGAATGGAGCTATGGCTACACCTTC. Amino acids: CASMPKEEWSYGYTF.

This clone came up once. The J gene is TRBJ2-2, the V gene TRBV27; no firm D call. Looked up from germline, CDR1 is MNHEY and CDR2 is SMNVEV (reference sequence). The CDR3 is 15 amino acids. Trimming pared 4 bases from V and 1 base from J, leaving 10 bases between. In nucleotides, the CDR3 is TGTGCCAGCAGTTCCGATACAAGGAACACCGGGGAGCTGTTTTTT. Protein product: CASSSDTRNTGELFF.

The V call is TRBV10-2, the J call TRBJ2-1, with 9 nucleotides matching TRBD2. V lost 4 bases and J lost 4; bases outside the gene matches: 11. CDR1 and CDR2 from the germline V gene are WSHSY and SAAADI. This CDR3 spans 17 amino acids. The CDR3 reads CASSGERGAQSYNEQFF. CDR3 coding DNA: TGCGCCAGCAGTGGGGAGCGGGGGGCCCAATCTTACAATGAGCAGTTCTTC.